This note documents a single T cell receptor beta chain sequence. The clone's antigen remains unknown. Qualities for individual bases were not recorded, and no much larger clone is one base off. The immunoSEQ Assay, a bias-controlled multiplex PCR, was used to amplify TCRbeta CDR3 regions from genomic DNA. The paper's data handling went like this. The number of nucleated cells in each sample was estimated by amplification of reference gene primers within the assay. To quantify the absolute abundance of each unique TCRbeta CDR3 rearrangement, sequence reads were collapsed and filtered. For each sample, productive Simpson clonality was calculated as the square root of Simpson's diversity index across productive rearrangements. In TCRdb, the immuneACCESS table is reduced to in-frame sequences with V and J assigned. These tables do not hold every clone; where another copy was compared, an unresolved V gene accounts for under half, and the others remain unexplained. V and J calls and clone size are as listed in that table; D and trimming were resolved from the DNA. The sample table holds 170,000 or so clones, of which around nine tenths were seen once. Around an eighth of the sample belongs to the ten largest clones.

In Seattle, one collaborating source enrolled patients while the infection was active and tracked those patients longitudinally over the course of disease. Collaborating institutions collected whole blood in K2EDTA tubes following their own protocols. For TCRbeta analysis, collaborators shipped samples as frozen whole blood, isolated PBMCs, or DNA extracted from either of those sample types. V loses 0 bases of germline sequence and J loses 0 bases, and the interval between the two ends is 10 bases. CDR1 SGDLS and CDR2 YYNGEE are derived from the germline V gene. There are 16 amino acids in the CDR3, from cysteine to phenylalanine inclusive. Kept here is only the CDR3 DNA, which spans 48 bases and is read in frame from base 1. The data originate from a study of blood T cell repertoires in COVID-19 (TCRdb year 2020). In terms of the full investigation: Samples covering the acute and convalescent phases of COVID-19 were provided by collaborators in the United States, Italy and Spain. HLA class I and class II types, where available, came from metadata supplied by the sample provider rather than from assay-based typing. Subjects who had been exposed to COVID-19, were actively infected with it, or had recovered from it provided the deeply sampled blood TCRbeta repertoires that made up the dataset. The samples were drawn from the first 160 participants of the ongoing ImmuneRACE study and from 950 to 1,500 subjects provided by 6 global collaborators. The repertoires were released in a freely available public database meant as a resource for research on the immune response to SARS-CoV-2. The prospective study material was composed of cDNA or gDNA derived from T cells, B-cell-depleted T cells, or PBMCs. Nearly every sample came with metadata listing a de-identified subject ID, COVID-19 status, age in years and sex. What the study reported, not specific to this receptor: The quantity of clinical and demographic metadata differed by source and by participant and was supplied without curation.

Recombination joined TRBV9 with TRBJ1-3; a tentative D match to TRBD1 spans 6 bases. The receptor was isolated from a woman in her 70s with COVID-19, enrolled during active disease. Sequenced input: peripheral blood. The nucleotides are TGTGCCAGCAGCGTAGCTGCGGACAGCTCTGGAAACACCATATATTTT. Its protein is CASSVAADSSGNTIYF.